This T cell receptor (beta chain) was recovered during a study of lymphopenia after photon versus proton radiotherapy. Whole-study results and caveats: Oligoclonal CD8+ Temra expansion after nadir drove photon patients' diversity drop. Relative stability marked proton patients; photon patients lost diversity and naive cells. Survival link was tested only in deceased patients; proton benefit remains a possibility.

Points on this clone: What it binds is unknown.

The method was immunoSEQ multiplex PCR; TCRdb's version includes in-frame clones alone and lacks a portion of them. The table lists over 50,000 clones, around 88% of them singletons. The TCR originated in a man aged 35 to 55 with gastric cancer. Specimen: peripheral blood, collected from a patient treated with photon-based radiotherapy.

CDR3 amino acids: CASLAGGEQYF. The CDR3 DNA reads as TGTGCCAGCCTGGCGGGTGGCGAGCAGTACTTC. The chain is built from TRBV6-1 and TRBJ2-7, with TRBD2 as a possible D gene (5 bases). This CDR3 is built from 11 residues. The germline gives CDR1 MNHNS, CDR2 SASEGT. V was cut by 8 bases and J by 6 bases, with 11 bases left in between.